One sample yielded the 15 T cell receptor beta chains listed below, sequenced in a study of CD8 T cells in ankylosing spondylitis. TCRdb fed the 5' RACE reads into MiXCR, producing one record per CDR3 protein. Of some 250,000 distinct CDR3 sequences in the sample, about 10% were seen once. Sequencing was carried out using blood, either unsorted or a sorted T cell fraction (not recorded which). The origin of the receptors is a male donor with ankylosing spondylitis or in good health (not recorded which).

This clonotype showed up many times. This chain uses TRBV20-1 with TRBJ2-1, with TRBD1 matching 8 bases. V was clipped by 1 base and J by 2 bases; unmatched bases: 1. The germline V gene has CDR1 DFQATT and CDR2 SNEGSKA (reference sequence). The CDR3 is made up of 14 amino acids. CDR3 bases: TGCAGTGCTAGAGTACAGGGGGCCTACAATGAGCAGTTCTTC. Amino acid sequence: CSARVQGAYNEQFF.

CDR3 in amino acids: CASRASNTGELFF. CDR3 bases: TGTGCCAGCAGAGCGTCTAACACCGGGGAGCTGTTTTTT. The rearrangement joins TRBV12-3 or TRBV12-4 to TRBJ2-2; the D is unclear. V gave up 6 bases and J gave up 2 bases, with 7 bases separating them. The CDR3 sequence is 13 residues long.

The V and J genes are TRBV29-1 and TRBJ1-5; 10 bases fit TRBD1. Per germline, CDR1 SQVTM and CDR2 ANQGSEA. J was trimmed by 7 bases and V by 4 bases; bases with no gene match: 4. The CDR3 runs 13 residues. CDR3 nucleotides: TGCAGCGTTGGACAGGGGGCTCAGCAGCCCCAGCATTTT. Translated, it gives CSVGQGAQQPQHF. Combining the CDR3 with reference TRBV29-1 and TRBJ1-5 gives the whole variable domain SAVISQKPSRDICQRGTSLTIQCQVDSQVTMMFWYRQQPGQSLTLIATANQGSEATYESGFVIDKFPISRPNLTFSTLTVSNMSPEDSSIYLCSVGQGAQQPQHFGDGTRLSIL.

This clonotype was seen at least ten times. V usage is TRBV12-5 and J usage is TRBJ2-3; 8 nucleotides line up with TRBD2. The CDR3 extends over 19 amino acids. Germline loops: CDR1 LGHNT, CDR2 FRNRAP. Unmatched junction bases numbered 20, after V lost 4 bases and J lost 5 bases. DNA of the CDR3: TGTGCTAGTGGTTGGATAACAAAAGAAAGAGCGGGGGAGGGAGATACGCAGTATTTT. Protein product: CASGWITKERAGEGDTQYF. The full variable domain, in which reference TRBV12-5 and TRBJ2-3 provide the parts outside the CDR3, is DARVTQTPRHKVTEMGQEVTMRCQPILGHNTVFWYRQTMMQGLELLAYFRNRAPLDDSGMPKDRFSAEMPDATLATLKIQPSEPRDSAVYFCASGWITKERAGEGDTQYFGPGTRLTVL.

Ten or more counts support this clonotype. The chain recombines TRBV3-1 with TRBJ1-2; unclear D gene. V lost 4 bases, J lost 1 base, and 10 bases lay in between. Per the germline V gene, CDR1 is LGHDT and CDR2 is YNNKEL (reference sequence). The CDR3 totals 14 residues. CDR3 nucleotides: TGTGCCAGCAGCCCTCTCGTAGGTAACTATGGCTACACCTTC. Amino acids: CASSPLVGNYGYTF.

There are many counts of this clonotype. V gene TRBV5-1 combines with J gene TRBJ2-7, with 10 bases fitting TRBD1. The junction had 8 bases not matched to a gene; V was cut back by 0 bases and J by 5 bases. In germline, CDR1 is SGHRS, CDR2 YFSETQ. The CDR3 runs 16 residues. CDR3 bases: TGCGCCAGCAGCTTGGAGCCGGGACAGGGGAGACACGAGCAGTACTTC. It encodes CASSLEPGQGRHEQYF.

A word on this clonotype: It may be a read error: a sequence one base away is much more abundant. The chain recombines TRBV5-5 with TRBJ2-3; the D gene is possibly TRBD1 (6 bases). Germline V lookup: CDR1 SGHKS, CDR2 YYEKEE (reference sequence). The CDR3 extends over 15 amino acids. The CDR3 is CAGSFRGGYTDTQYF. The CDR3 coding sequence is TGTGCCGGCAGCTTCAGGGGTGGATACACAGATACGCAGTATTTT.

This clonotype was seen repeatedly, ten times or more. This rearrangement joins TRBV12-3 or TRBV12-4 to TRBJ2-1; tentative D call: TRBD2 (6 bases). Trimming shortened V by 5 bases and J by 11 bases, and 16 bases separated the two germline ends. This CDR3 has 13 residues. The CDR3 reads CASSLSGRQKQFF. CDR3 coding DNA: TGTGCCAGCAGTCTGAGCGGGCGGCAGAAGCAGTTCTTC.

The table lists this clonotype with many counts. V is TRBV3-1 and J is TRBJ1-1, with D maybe TRBD1 (6 bases). Germline V gives CDR1 LGHDT, CDR2 YNNKEL (reference sequence). With 5 bases removed from V and 5 bases from J, the gap between germline ends came to 18 bases. CDR3 size: 15 residues. The CDR3 loop is CASSSPIGGRTEAFF. CDR3 bases: TGTGCCAGCAGCTCCCCGATCGGGGGCCGGACTGAAGCTTTCTTT. Based on the CDR3 plus reference TRBV3-1 and TRBJ1-1, the full variable domain is DTAVSQTPKYLVTQMGNDKSIKCEQNLGHDTMYWYKQDSKKFLKIMFSYNNKELIINETVPNRFSPKSPDKAHLNLHINSLELGDSAVYFCASSSPIGGRTEAFFGQGTRLTVV.

This clonotype was recorded only once. Sequence at one end of the junction differs from germline and may be a read error. The chain recombines TRBV5-6 with TRBJ2-3; D call uncertain. In germline, CDR1 is SGHDT, CDR2 YYEEEE. The CDR3 sequence is 15 residues long. In DNA form, the CDR3 reads TGTGCCAGCTGGTTTTGGCTGGTCTCCACAGATACGCAGTGTTTT. It yields the protein CASWFWLVSTDTQCF.

This clonotype has a handful of counts. This chain links TRBV5-1 with TRBJ2-7, with 9 bases fitting TRBD1. Trimming removed 0 bases from V and 0 bases from J; junction bases left unmatched: 1. The CDR3 extends over 15 amino acids. Germline values: CDR1 SGHRS, CDR2 YFSETQ. CDR3 protein: CASSLDRGHSYEQYF. Here the CDR3 DNA reads TGCGCCAGCAGCTTGGACAGGGGGCACTCCTACGAGCAGTACTTC. Filled out from reference TRBV5-1 and TRBJ2-7, the complete variable domain reads KAGVTQTPRYLIKTRGQQVTLSCSPISGHRSVSWYQQTPGQGLQFLFEYFSETQRNKGNFPGRFSGRQFSNSRSEMNVSTLELGDSALYLCASSLDRGHSYEQYFGPGTRLTVT.

The sample holds many counts of this clonotype. J is TRBJ2-5 and V is TRBV20-1; the match to TRBD1 covers 11 bases. V gave up 6 bases and J gave up 2 bases; unmatched junction bases: 5. The CDR3 is made up of 14 amino acids. Germline V lookup: CDR1 DFQATT, CDR2 SNEGSKA (reference sequence). The CDR3 region has the DNA TGCAGTGCGACCGGGACAGGGGGACAAGAGACCCAGTACTTC. Protein: CSATGTGGQETQYF.

The CDR3 here is CASSLSIGVTDGYTF. CDR3 nucleotide sequence: TGTGCCAGCAGTTTATCAATTGGGGTTACGGATGGCTACACCTTC. The chain carries TRBV12-3 or TRBV12-4 and TRBJ1-2; D gene unclear. The CDR3 consists of 15 residues. Trimming pared 2 bases from V and 6 bases from J, leaving 16 bases between.

In regard to this clonotype: It may be a read error: a sequence one base away is much more abundant. The CDR3 is CASSQVSAGGPYNEQFF. The DNA for the CDR3 is TGCGCCAGCAGCCAAGTCTCGGCGGGTGGCCCCTACAATGAGCAGTTCTTC. V gene TRBV4-1 combines with J gene TRBJ2-1, with D possibly being TRBD2 (5 bases). CDR1 is MGHRA, CDR2 YSYEKL, per germline. Trimming shortened V by 1 base and J by 2 bases, and 15 bases separated the two germline ends. The CDR3 totals 17 residues.

This chain uses TRBV7-2 with TRBJ2-5; D is unresolved. The CDR3 has 13 residues. V was shortened by 2 bases and J by 4 bases, with 8 bases between the two germline ends. CDR1 and CDR2 (germline): SGHTA, FQGNSA. CDR3 amino acids: CASSLIKAETQYF. The CDR3 DNA is TGTGCCAGCAGCTTAATTAAGGCAGAGACCCAGTACTTC.